These T cell receptor beta chains were read from a single sample in a study of chemoradiotherapy in HPV16-positive cancers. Using immunoSEQ multiplex PCR, the repertoire was profiled, and TCRdb retains in-frame clones only, with some absent. The sample includes roughly 40,000 clones, roughly three quarters seen only once; the top ten take 4.5% to 5.5%. Sequences were derived from blood, sampled from a patient who underwent chemoradiotherapy. These receptors were taken from a human donor with HPV-associated anogenital cancer. Both conserved end residues are part of each CDR3. D genes are given only for firm matches.

TRBV18	TRBJ1-2	TRBD1	CASSPRGTGGRDYGYTF	TGTGCCAGCTCACCCCGAGGGACAGGGGGAAGAGACTATGGCTACACCTTC
TRBV7-9	TRBJ2-3	TRBD1	CASSLWDRKASTDTQYF	TGTGCCAGCAGCCTATGGGACAGGAAGGCCTCCACAGATACGCAGTATTTT
TRBV2	TRBJ1-4	-	CASSERGPQLFF	TGTGCCAGCAGTGAGCGGGGACCTCAACTGTTTTTT
TRBV7-8	TRBJ1-2	-	CASSLGRDQVGYTF	TGTGCCAGCAGCTTAGGCCGCGACCAAGTTGGCTACACCTTC
TRBV18	TRBJ1-6	TRBD1	CASSSRKQGADNSPLHF	TGTGCCAGCTCATCGCGAAAACAGGGGGCTGATAATTCACCCCTCCACTTT
TRBV6-5	TRBJ2-1	-	CASRRDSNSYNEQFF	TGTGCCAGCAGGCGGGACTCCAACTCCTACAATGAGCAGTTCTTC
TRBV5-1	TRBJ2-1	TRBD1	CASRAQGAPHNEQFF	TGCGCCAGCAGGGCACAGGGGGCACCGCACAATGAGCAGTTCTTC
TRBV4-3	TRBJ2-3	-	CASSQEGADTQYF	TGCGCCAGCAGCCAAGAAGGCGCAGATACGCAGTATTTT
TRBV2	TRBJ1-2	TRBD1	CASSEAKGTDNYGYTF	TGTGCCAGCAGTGAAGCTAAAGGGACAGATAACTATGGCTACACCTTC
TRBV5-1	TRBJ2-1	TRBD2	CASSPTSGGHNEQFF	TGCGCCAGCAGCCCTACTAGCGGGGGACACAATGAGCAGTTCTTC
TRBV7-8	TRBJ2-5	-	CASSLAGYQETQYF	TGTGCCAGCAGCTTAGCAGGGTACCAAGAGACCCAGTACTTC